This T cell receptor (beta chain) was documented in a study of patients and donors after allogeneic stem cell transplantation. This clonotype was seen a handful of times. After removal of 3 bases from V and 1 base from J, the junction contained 4 bases not matched to a gene. The CDR3 spans 15 residues. TCRdb fed the RT-PCR reads into MiXCR, producing one record per CDR3 protein. The sample shows about 74,000 distinct CDR3 sequences, more than 20% of them seen only once. Sequencing was carried out using blood, either unsorted or a sorted T cell fraction (not recorded which). This chain links TRBV12-3 or TRBV12-4 with TRBJ1-1; 8 nucleotides align to TRBD1. The source is a human donor who was either an allogeneic HSCT recipient or a stem cell or donor lymphocyte infusion donor (not recorded which). It is not recorded whose cells these are; they may come from a transplant donor. CDR3 DNA sequence: TGTGCCAGCAGTTTGCAGGGGGCGCAGAACACTGAAGCTTTCTTT. Residues: CASSLQGAQNTEAFF.